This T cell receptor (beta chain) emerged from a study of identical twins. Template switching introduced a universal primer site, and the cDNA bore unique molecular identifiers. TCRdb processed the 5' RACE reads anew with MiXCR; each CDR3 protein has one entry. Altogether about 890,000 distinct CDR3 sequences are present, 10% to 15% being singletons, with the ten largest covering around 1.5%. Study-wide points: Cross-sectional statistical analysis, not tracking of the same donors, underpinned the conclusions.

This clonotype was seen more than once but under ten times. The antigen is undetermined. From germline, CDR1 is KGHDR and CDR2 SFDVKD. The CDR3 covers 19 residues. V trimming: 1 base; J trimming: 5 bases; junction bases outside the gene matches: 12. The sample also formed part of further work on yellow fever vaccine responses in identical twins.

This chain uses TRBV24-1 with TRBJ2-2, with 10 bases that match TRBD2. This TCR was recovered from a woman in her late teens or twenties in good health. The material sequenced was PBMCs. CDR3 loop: CATSDLTIAGGTATGELFF. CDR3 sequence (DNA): TGTGCCACCAGTGATTTAACTATAGCGGGAGGTACCGCGACCGGGGAGCTGTTTTTT.